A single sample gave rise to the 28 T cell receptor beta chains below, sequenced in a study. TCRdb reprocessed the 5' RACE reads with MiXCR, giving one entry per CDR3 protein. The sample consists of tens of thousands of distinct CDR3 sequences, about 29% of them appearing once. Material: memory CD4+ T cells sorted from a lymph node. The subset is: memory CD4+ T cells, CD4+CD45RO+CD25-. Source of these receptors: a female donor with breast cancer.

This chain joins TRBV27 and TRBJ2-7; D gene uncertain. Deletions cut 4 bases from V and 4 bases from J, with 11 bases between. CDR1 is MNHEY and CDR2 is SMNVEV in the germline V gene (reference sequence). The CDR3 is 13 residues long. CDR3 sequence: CASSSRPVYEQYF. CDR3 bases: TGTGCCAGCAGTTCCCGACCCGTTTACGAGCAGTACTTC.

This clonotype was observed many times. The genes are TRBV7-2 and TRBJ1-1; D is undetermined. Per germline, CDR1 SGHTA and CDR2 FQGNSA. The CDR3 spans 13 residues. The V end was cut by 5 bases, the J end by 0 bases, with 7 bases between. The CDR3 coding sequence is TGTGCCAGCAGCAGTGAAATGAACACTGAAGCTTTCTTT. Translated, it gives CASSSEMNTEAFF.

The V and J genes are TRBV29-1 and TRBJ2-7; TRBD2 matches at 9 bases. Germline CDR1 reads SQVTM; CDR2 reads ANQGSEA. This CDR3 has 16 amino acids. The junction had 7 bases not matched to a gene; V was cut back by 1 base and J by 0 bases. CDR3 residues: CSVEVRLAVNSYEQYF. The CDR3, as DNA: TGCAGCGTTGAAGTCCGACTAGCGGTTAACTCCTACGAGCAGTACTTC.

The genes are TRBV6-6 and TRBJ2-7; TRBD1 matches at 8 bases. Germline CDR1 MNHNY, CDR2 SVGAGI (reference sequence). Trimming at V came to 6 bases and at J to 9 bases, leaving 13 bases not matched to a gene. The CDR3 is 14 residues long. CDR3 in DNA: TGTGCCAGCAGACCGGCAGGGGGCGATTTCTCGCAGTACTTC. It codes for CASRPAGGDFSQYF.

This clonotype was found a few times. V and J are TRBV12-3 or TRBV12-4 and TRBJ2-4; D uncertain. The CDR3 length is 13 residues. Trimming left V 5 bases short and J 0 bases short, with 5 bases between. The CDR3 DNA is TGTGCCAGCAGTGATGCAGCCAAAAACATTCAGTACTTC. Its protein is CASSDAAKNIQYF.

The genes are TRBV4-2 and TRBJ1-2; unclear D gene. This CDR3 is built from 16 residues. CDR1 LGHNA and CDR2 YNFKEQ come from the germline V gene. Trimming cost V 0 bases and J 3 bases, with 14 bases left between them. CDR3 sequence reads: CASSQDIDVVYYGYTF. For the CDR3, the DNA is TGTGCCAGCAGCCAAGACATAGATGTAGTGTACTATGGCTACACCTTC.

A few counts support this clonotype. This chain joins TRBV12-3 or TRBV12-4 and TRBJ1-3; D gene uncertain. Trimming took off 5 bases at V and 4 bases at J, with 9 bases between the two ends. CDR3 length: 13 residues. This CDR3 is CASSPQTGNTIYF. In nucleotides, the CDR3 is TGTGCCAGCAGTCCTCAGACAGGAAACACCATATATTTT.

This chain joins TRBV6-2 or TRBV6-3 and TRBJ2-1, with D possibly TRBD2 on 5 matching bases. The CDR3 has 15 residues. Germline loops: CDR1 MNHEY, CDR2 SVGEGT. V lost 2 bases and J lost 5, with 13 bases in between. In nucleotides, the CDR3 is TGTGCCAGCAGTTACGTGGGGAGTCGGAACAATGAGCAGTTCTTC. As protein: CASSYVGSRNNEQFF.

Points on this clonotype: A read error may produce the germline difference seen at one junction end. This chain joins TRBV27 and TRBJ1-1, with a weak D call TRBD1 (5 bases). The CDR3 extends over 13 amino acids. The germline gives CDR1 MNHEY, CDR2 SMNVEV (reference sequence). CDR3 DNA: TGTGCCAGCGGAGTTAAGGGGAACATTGAAGCTTTCTTT. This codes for CASGVKGNIEAFF.

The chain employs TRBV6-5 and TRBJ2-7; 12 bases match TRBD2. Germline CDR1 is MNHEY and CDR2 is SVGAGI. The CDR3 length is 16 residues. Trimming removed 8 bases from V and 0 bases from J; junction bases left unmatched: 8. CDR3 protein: CASRRTSGMSSYEQYF. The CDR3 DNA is TGTGCCAGCCGCCGGACTAGCGGGATGAGCTCCTACGAGCAGTACTTC.

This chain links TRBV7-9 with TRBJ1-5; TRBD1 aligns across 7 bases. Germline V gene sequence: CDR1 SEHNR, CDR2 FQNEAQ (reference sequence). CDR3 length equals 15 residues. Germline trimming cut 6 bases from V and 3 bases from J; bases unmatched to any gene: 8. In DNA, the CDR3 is TGTGCCAGCAGTCTCGGACAGGCAAACAATCAGCCCCAGCATTTT. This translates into CASSLGQANNQPQHF.

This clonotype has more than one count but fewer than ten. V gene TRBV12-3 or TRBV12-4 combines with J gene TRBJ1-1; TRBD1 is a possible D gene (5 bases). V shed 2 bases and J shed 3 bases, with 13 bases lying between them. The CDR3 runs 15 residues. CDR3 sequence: CASSLWGFRDTEAFF. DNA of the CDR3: TGTGCCAGCAGTTTATGGGGGTTCAGGGACACTGAAGCTTTCTTT.

The CDR3 DNA follows: TGTGCCAGCAGCCAAGTGCACTTTGAGCAGTTCTTC. It encodes CASSQVHFEQFF. J is TRBJ2-1 and V is TRBV14; no reliable D call. This CDR3 spans 12 amino acids. Germline CDR1 and CDR2: SGHDN and FVKESK. V gave up 1 base and J gave up 9 bases, with 7 bases separating them.

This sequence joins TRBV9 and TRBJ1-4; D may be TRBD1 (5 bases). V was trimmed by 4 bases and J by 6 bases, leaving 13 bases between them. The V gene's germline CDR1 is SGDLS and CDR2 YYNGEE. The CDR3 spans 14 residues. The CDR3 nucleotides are TGTGCCAGCAGCCCCAGACAGACCTATGAAAAACTGTTTTTT. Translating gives CASSPRQTYEKLFF.

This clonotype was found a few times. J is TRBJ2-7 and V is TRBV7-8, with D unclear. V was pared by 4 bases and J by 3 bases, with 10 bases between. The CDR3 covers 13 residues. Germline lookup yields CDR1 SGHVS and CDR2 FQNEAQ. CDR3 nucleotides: TGTGCCAGCAGCTCCGGGTCAAACTACGAGCAGTACTTC. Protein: CASSSGSNYEQYF.

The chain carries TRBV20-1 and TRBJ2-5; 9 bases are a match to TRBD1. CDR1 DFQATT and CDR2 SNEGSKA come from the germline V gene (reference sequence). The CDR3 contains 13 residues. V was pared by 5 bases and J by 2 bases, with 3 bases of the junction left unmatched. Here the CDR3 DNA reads TGCAGTGCTGGACAGGGGCGGCAAGAGACCCAGTACTTC. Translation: CSAGQGRQETQYF.

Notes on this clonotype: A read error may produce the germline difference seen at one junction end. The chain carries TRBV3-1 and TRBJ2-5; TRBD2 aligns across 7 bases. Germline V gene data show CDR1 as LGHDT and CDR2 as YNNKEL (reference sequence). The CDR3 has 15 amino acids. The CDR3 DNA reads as TGTGCCGGCAGCCGAGAGCGGGGCTACCAAGAGACCCAGTACTTC. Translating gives CAGSRERGYQETQYF.

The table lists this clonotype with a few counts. In DNA form, the CDR3 reads TGTGCCAGCAGTCACCCACCAGGGAGGGGCTACACCTTC. It codes for CASSHPPGRGYTF. The J gene is TRBJ1-2, the V gene TRBV28, with a weak D call TRBD1 (5 bases). The length of the CDR3 is 13 residues. Trimming shortened V by 5 bases and J by 8 bases, and 15 bases separated the two germline ends. Germline V gives CDR1 MDHEN, CDR2 SYDVKM.

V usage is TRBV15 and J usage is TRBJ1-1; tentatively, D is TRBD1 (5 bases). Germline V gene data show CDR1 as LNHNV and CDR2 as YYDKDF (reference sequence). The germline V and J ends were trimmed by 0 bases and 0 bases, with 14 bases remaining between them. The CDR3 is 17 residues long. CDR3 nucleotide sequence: TGTGCCACCAGCAGAGATCGGGGCAGGTGGGTGAACACTGAAGCTTTCTTT. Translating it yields CATSRDRGRWVNTEAFF.

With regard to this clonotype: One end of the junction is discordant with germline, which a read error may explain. CDR3 bases: TGCGCCAGCTCTCGATCAGCAGACTCTGGGAACACCATATATTTT. This gives the protein CASSRSADSGNTIYF. The chain recombines TRBV5-1 with TRBJ1-3; D uncertain. In germline, CDR1 is SGHRS, CDR2 YFSETQ. This CDR3 region has 15 residues.

The CDR3, as DNA: TGTGTCAGTTGTACCGGGGGCGGCTCCTACGAGCAGTACTTC. As protein: CVSCTGGGSYEQYF. The chain uses TRBV12-3 or TRBV12-4 and TRBJ2-7; tentatively, D is TRBD1 or TRBD2 (6 bases each). The CDR3 has 14 amino acids.

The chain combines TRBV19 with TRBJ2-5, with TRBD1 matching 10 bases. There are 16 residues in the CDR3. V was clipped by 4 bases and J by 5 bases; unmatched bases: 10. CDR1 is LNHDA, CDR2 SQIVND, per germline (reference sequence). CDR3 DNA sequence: TGTGCCAGTAGTACCCAAGACAGGGGGCGCAGGGAGACCCAGTACTTC. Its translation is CASSTQDRGRRETQYF.

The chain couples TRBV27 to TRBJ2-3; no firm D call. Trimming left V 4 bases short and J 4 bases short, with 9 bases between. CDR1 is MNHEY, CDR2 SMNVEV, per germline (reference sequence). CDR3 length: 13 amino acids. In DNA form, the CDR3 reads TGTGCCAGCAGTTCCGAGTGCCCAGATACGCAGTATTTT. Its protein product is CASSSECPDTQYF.

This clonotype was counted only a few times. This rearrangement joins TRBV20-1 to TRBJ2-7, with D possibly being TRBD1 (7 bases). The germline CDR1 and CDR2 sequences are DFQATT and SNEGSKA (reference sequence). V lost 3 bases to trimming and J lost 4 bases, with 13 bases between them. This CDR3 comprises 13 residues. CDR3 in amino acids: CSARGGQVYEQYF. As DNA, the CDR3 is TGCAGTGCTAGGGGAGGACAGGTTTACGAGCAGTACTTC.

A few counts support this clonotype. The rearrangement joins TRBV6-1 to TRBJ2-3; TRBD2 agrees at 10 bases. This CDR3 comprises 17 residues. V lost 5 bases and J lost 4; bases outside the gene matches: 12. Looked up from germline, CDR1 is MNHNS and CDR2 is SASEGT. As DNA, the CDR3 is TGTGCCAGCAGTTACTCCCAAGCGAGCGGGGGGGCAGATACGCAGTATTTT. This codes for CASSYSQASGGADTQYF.

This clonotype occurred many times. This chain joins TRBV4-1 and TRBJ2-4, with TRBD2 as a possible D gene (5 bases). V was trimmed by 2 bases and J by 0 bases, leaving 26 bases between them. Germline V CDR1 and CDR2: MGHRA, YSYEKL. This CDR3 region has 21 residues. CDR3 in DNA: TGCGCCAGCAGCCAACCAACCCCTGGGAGAACCGACGACCTAGCCAAAAACATTCAGTACTTC. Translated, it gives CASSQPTPGRTDDLAKNIQYF.

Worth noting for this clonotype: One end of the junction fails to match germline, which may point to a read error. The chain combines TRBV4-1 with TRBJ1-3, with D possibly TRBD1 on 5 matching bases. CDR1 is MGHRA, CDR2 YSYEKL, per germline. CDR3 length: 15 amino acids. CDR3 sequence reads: CANSFRELSGNTIYF. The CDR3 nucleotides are TGCGCCAACAGCTTCAGGGAACTCTCTGGAAACACCATATATTTT.

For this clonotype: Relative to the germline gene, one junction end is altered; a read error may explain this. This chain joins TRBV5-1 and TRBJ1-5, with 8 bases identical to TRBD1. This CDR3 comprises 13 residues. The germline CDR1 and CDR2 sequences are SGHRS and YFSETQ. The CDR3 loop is CASSMTGDQPQHF. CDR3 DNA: TGCGCCAGCAGCATGACAGGGGATCAGCCCCAACATTTT.